These 19 T cell receptor beta chains share one sample of origin, sequenced in a study of blood T cell repertoires in COVID-19. Clones were sequenced by immunoSEQ multiplex PCR, and TCRdb holds only the in-frame ones, with some missing. The sample yields under 500,000 clones, roughly nine tenths seen once. The sequenced material came from PBMCs or T cells enriched from blood (not recorded which). These receptors all stem from a woman in her late teens or twenties with acute COVID-19.

V gene TRBV9 combines with J gene TRBJ1-1; no firm D call. The CDR3 runs 15 residues. Germline V gene sequence: CDR1 SGDLS, CDR2 YYNGEE. V lost 0 bases, J lost 0 bases, and 9 bases lay in between. CDR3 protein: CASSVGGSLNTEAFF. The CDR3 nucleotides are TGTGCCAGCAGCGTAGGCGGATCCCTGAACACTGAAGCTTTCTTT.

CDR3 coding DNA: TGTGCCAGCAGCGCGGGGGGCGGGGATACGCAGTATTTT. Amino acids: CASSAGGGDTQYF. The chain has TRBV9 and TRBJ2-3; maybe TRBD2 (7 bases). This CDR3 spans 13 amino acids. Looked up from germline, CDR1 is SGDLS and CDR2 is YYNGEE. With 3 bases removed from V and 6 bases from J, the gap between germline ends came to 11 bases.

This clone showed up just once. This chain connects TRBV7-2 to TRBJ2-7, with D tentatively TRBD1 (6 bases). The CDR3 runs to 15 residues. V lost 2 bases and J lost 6, with 17 bases in between. Germline loops: CDR1 SGHTA, CDR2 FQGNSA. The CDR3 reads CASSLQGLAILEQYF. The CDR3 nucleotides read TGTGCCAGCAGCTTACAGGGGCTGGCGATTCTCGAGCAGTACTTC.

This clone has only a few counts. The chain recombines TRBV11-1 with TRBJ1-1; the match to TRBD1 covers 9 bases. The junction had 3 bases not matched to a gene; V was cut back by 4 bases and J by 3 bases. The germline gives CDR1 SGHAT, CDR2 FQDESV (reference sequence). CDR3 size: 14 residues. In DNA, the CDR3 is TGTGCCAGCAGCTCGGGACAGGGCGACACTGAAGCTTTCTTT. Translated: CASSSGQGDTEAFF.

The chain is built from TRBV7-8 and TRBJ1-5; D is unresolved. Germline CDR1 is SGHVS and CDR2 is FQNEAQ. V lost 0 bases and J lost 2, with 8 bases in between. CDR3 length equals 15 residues. The CDR3, as DNA: TGTGCCAGCAGCTTAGCTCTTCAGGGCAATCAGCCCCAGCATTTT. Amino acids: CASSLALQGNQPQHF. Looking up the rest from reference TRBV7-8 and TRBJ1-5 gives the full variable domain: GAGVSQSPRYKVAKRGQDVALRCDPISGHVSLFWYQQALGQGPEFLTYFQNEAQLDKSGLPSDRFFAERPEGSVSTLKIQRTQQEDSAVYLCASSLALQGNQPQHFGDGTRLSIL.

This chain connects TRBV4-1 to TRBJ1-1; D not certain. The CDR3 totals 15 residues. Germline-derived CDR1 and CDR2 are MGHRA and YSYEKL. V was clipped by 1 base and J by 3 bases, with 12 bases between them. CDR3 sequence reads: CASSQGARKDTEAFF. The CDR3 DNA reads TGCGCCAGCAGCCAAGGCGCCAGGAAAGACACTGAAGCTTTCTTT.

The chain employs TRBV12-5 and TRBJ2-3; maybe TRBD2 (5 bases). V gave up 6 bases and J gave up 3 bases, with 10 bases separating them. Germline lookup yields CDR1 LGHNT and CDR2 FRNRAP. CDR3 length equals 13 residues. The CDR3 bases are TGTGCTAGTGGGTGGAGGATAACAGATACGCAGTATTTT. Translated, it gives CASGWRITDTQYF. Combining the CDR3 with reference TRBV12-5 and TRBJ2-3 gives the whole variable domain DARVTQTPRHKVTEMGQEVTMRCQPILGHNTVFWYRQTMMQGLELLAYFRNRAPLDDSGMPKDRFSAEMPDATLATLKIQPSEPRDSAVYFCASGWRITDTQYFGPGTRLTVL.

This chain joins TRBV9 and TRBJ1-3, with 7 bases that match TRBD1. The germline V gene has CDR1 SGDLS and CDR2 YYNGEE. The CDR3 has 14 amino acids. After removal of 3 bases from V and 2 bases from J, the junction contained 2 bases not matched to a gene. Here the CDR3 reads CASSAGTAGNTIYF. In DNA form, the CDR3 reads TGTGCCAGCAGCGCTGGGACAGCTGGAAACACCATATATTTT.

This sequence joins TRBV5-1 and TRBJ1-2; TRBD1 matches at 7 bases. V lost 4 bases, J lost 4 bases, and 4 bases stayed unmatched. The length of the CDR3 is 13 residues. Germline V lookup: CDR1 SGHRS, CDR2 YFSETQ. DNA of the CDR3: TGCGCCAGCAGCCAGACAGGGACCTATGGCTACACCTTC. Translation gives CASSQTGTYGYTF.

The chain recombines TRBV5-1 with TRBJ1-1, with 9 bases aligning to TRBD1. V was clipped by 4 bases and J by 6 bases; unmatched bases: 10. This CDR3 is 15 amino acids long. Germline V gene data show CDR1 as SGHRS and CDR2 as YFSETQ. CDR3 amino acids: CASSPRDRAGAEAFF. CDR3 nucleotides: TGCGCCAGCAGCCCTAGGGACAGGGCGGGAGCTGAAGCTTTCTTT.

The chain recombines TRBV5-5 with TRBJ1-1, with a tentative D call TRBD1 (5 bases). V lost 4 bases and J 3 bases, leaving 13 bases between the germline ends. CDR3 size: 14 residues. The V gene's germline CDR1 is SGHKS and CDR2 YYEKEE (reference sequence). The CDR3: CASSPHRGDTEAFF. CDR3 DNA: TGTGCCAGCAGCCCTCACCGGGGGGACACTGAAGCTTTCTTT. Using reference TRBV5-5 and TRBJ1-1 for the parts outside the CDR3, the full variable domain is DAGVTQSPTHLIKTRGQQVTLRCSPISGHKSVSWYQQVLGQGPQFIFQYYEKEERGRGNFPDRFSARQFPNYSSELNVNALLLGDSALYLCASSPHRGDTEAFFGQGTRLTVV.

This clone has only one observation. V and J are TRBV3-1 (or the pseudogene TRBV3-2) and TRBJ2-5, with 7 nucleotides matching TRBD1. Germline CDR1 LGHDT, CDR2 YNNKEL (reference sequence). V lost 2 bases, J lost 4 bases, and 7 bases stayed unmatched. The CDR3 is made up of 15 amino acids. CDR3 DNA sequence: TGTGCCAGCAGCCAACCGAGACAGGGATTAGAGACCCAGTACTTC. It codes for CASSQPRQGLETQYF.

CDR3 residues: CASSLRPGQGAAFF. As DNA, the CDR3 is TGTGCCAGCAGTCTTAGACCGGGACAGGGGGCCGCTTTCTTT. The rearrangement uses TRBV6-5 and TRBJ1-1, with 12 bases fitting TRBD1. CDR3 length: 14 amino acids. The germline V gene has CDR1 MNHEY and CDR2 SVGAGI. The ends lost 5 bases at V and 11 bases at J; junction bases unmatched: 9.

This rearrangement joins TRBV5-1 to TRBJ1-4; no clear D. With 7 bases removed from V and 8 bases from J, the gap between germline ends came to 18 bases. This CDR3 is built from 14 residues. Germline V gene sequence: CDR1 SGHRS, CDR2 YFSETQ. CDR3 protein: CASGIGMGEEKLFF. In nucleotides, the CDR3 is TGCGCCAGCGGAATCGGAATGGGAGAGGAAAAACTGTTTTTT.

The chain recombines TRBV10-1 with TRBJ2-3, with 7 bases identical to TRBD2. Germline CDR1 and CDR2: WNHNN and SYGVQD (reference sequence). J was trimmed by 9 bases and V by 1 base; bases with no gene match: 7. The CDR3 is 14 amino acids. Written as DNA, the CDR3 is TGCGCCAGCAGTGAGTGGACTAGTTTCAAAACGCAGTATTTT. Translation: CASSEWTSFKTQYF.

This rearrangement joins TRBV9 to TRBJ1-2; D perhaps matches TRBD1 (6 bases). Trimming left V 2 bases short and J 6 bases short, with 17 bases between. This CDR3 spans 15 amino acids. Germline V gene lookup returns CDR1 SGDLS and CDR2 YYNGEE. The CDR3 sequence is CASSVLGAQGDGYTF. DNA for the CDR3: TGTGCCAGCAGCGTCTTAGGGGCACAGGGCGATGGCTACACCTTC. Using reference TRBV9 and TRBJ1-2 for the parts outside the CDR3, the full variable domain is DSGVTQTPKHLITATGQRVTLRCSPRSGDLSVYWYQQSLDQGLQFLIQYYNGEERAKGNILERFSAQQFPDLHSELNLSSLELGDSALYFCASSVLGAQGDGYTFGSGTRLTVV.

The chain couples TRBV7-9 to TRBJ2-4; TRBD2 might be the D (6 bases). From germline, CDR1 is SEHNR and CDR2 FQNEAQ (reference sequence). V lost 2 bases to trimming and J lost 0 bases, with 11 bases between them. The CDR3 is 16 amino acids. DNA of the CDR3: TGTGCCAGCAGCTTATCAGGGCGGGAAGCCAAAAACATTCAGTACTTC. Amino acid sequence: CASSLSGREAKNIQYF.

The chain carries TRBV6-5 and TRBJ2-7; TRBD1 matches 8 bases. The CDR3 runs 14 residues. CDR1 MNHEY and CDR2 SVGAGI come from the germline V gene. The junction had 7 bases not matched to a gene; V was cut back by 7 bases and J by 2 bases. CDR3: CASTRTGNTYEQYF. As DNA, the CDR3 is TGTGCCAGCACCAGGACAGGGAATACCTACGAGCAGTACTTC.

The chain links TRBV4-2 to TRBJ2-1, with 8 bases matching TRBD2. Per germline, CDR1 LGHNA and CDR2 YNFKEQ. The V and J ends lost 0 bases and 9 bases, in that order; junction bases with no gene match: 10. The length of the CDR3 is 16 residues. The DNA of the CDR3 is TGTGCCAGCAGCCAAGATCTCGGCGGGGGGCCCGGTGAGCAGTTCTTC. The encoded protein is CASSQDLGGGPGEQFF.